Described below is a single T cell receptor beta chain sequence and its context. What it binds is not known. The record originates from a study of T cell responses to AZD1222 COVID-19 vaccine. The assay was immunoSEQ multiplex PCR, and TCRdb's table has in-frame clones only and misses some. Of fewer than 150,000 clones in the sample, around 89% were seen once. This CDR3 has 15 residues. Per the germline V gene, CDR1 is SGHRS and CDR2 is YFSETQ. Deletions cut 2 bases from V and 2 bases from J, with 11 bases between. Notes on the study in general: Clonal diversity was possibly underestimated, and the donors were mostly white British, with more females. Unmutated variant regions are reportedly targeted by nearly half of spike-specific TCRs. Sampled repertoires all dated from after the peak T cell response. After two AZD1222 doses, spike-specific TCR breadth and depth rose versus day 0.

The V gene is TRBV5-1, the J gene TRBJ1-3; a weak D match, TRBD1 (5 bases). This sequence originates from an adult who received the AZD1222 COVID-19 vaccine. Here the sequenced sample was peripheral blood, taken 28 days after the second AZD1222 dose. The CDR3, as DNA: TGCGCCAGCAGCTTCGGGACGGAGCCTGGAAACACCATATATTTT. Its translation is CASSFGTEPGNTIYF.